The T cell receptor beta chain described here comes from a study of circulating CD8 cells and anti-PD-1 response in melanoma (dated by TCRdb to the early 2020s). Notes on the research overall: Nivolumab was administered to patients intravenously at 3 mg/kg every 2 weeks. The melanoma cohort included approximately 13 patients, of whom seven received anti-PD-1 as first-line therapy and six had previously received targeted therapy or immunotherapy. The TCR repertoire analysis was performed on roughly eleven melanoma patients, comprising 7 non-responders and 4 responders. PD-1 on on-treatment samples was detected using a biotinylated anti-human IgG4 antibody. Responders were defined as patients showing complete or partial responses, and non-responders as patients showing stable or progressive disease (RECIST v1.1). Broader findings and caveats from the paper: Since no tumor material could be accessed, the researchers instead assessed tumor reactivity using peptide assays on expanded sorted subsets. The DNEG repertoire was the most diverse; PD-1 and DPOS showed similar, higher clonality, and TIGIT repertoires were the least diverse. The published TCR repertoire comparisons relied only on baseline and M1 samples from a small cohort that had few responders. Because of limited material, replicates were generally not included when the experiments were performed. The cohort mixed treatment-naive and previously treated patients, which the authors noted could influence results. Between subsets, repertoires were largely private, with fewer than 7% of TRB clonotypes shared at M1, and the highest sharing was seen between DPOS and TIGIT.

After removal of 1 base from V and 0 bases from J, the junction retains 11 bases not matched to a gene. The CDR3 runs 19 amino acids, cysteine and phenylalanine included. Only the CDR3 part of the read is kept: 57 bases, read in frame from the first base. The CDR1 and CDR2 encoded by the germline V gene (reference sequence) are LNHDA and SQIVND. Using a BD FACSAria II cell sorter, four subsets defined by PD-1 and/or TIGIT were sorted from live CD3+CD8+TCRalphabeta+ cells. To characterize relevance to anti-PD-1 therapy response, circulating CD8 T cells were sorted into four subsets based on PD-1 and TIGIT expression. For every sorted CD8 T-cell subset, sequencing covered both the TCR alpha and the TCR beta chains. Peripheral blood was drawn before the first anti-PD-1 injection and after two and four injections. PBMCs were isolated immediately by Ficoll gradient centrifugation. Until use, PBMCs were stored frozen in liquid nitrogen in RPMI containing around 19% FCS and approximately 10% DMSO. After thawing, PBMCs were stained with a viability dye and with antibodies against CD3, CD8alpha, TCRalphabeta, PD-1 and TIGIT. Total RNA was extracted with the RNeasy Kit, and every sample reached a RIN above 7.

This sample was sequenced with a NextSeq 500. The QIAseq Immune Repertoire RNA Library Kit, Human TCR Panel was used to prepare TCR libraries from 15 ng of total RNA. TCR libraries were sequenced on an Illumina NextSeq with a Mid Output V2 kit, using asymmetric 261x41 paired-end reads. Every TCR library was diluted to about 4.1 nM, then pooled, denatured and loaded at approximately 0.96 pM. The authors' pipeline ran thus. The QIAGEN GeneGlobe Data Analysis Center was used to process TCR FASTQ files, and downstream analysis was done in R 3.5.2. Clonality was computed as one minus Shannon entropy normalized by the log of the number of unique productive sequences. TRA or TRB clonotypes differing in abundance between baseline and M1 were identified within each subset by Fisher exact tests at 5% FDR. Differentially abundant clonotypes were grouped as emerging, expanding, contracting or non-expanding/contracting. Repertoire overlap between patients was measured with Morisita's overlap index. TCRdb reanalyzed the raw reads on its own, using fastp at Q25 for trimming and MiXCR for clone calling, and kept in-frame beta chains. Every distinct CDR3 protein forms one entry, paired with its most common genes and DNA. The V and J calls and clone size are TCRdb's, not the authors'. The sample yields more than 500 distinct CDR3 sequences; more than 8.5% were counted once. Roughly 12% of the sample is held by the ten biggest clonotypes.

Based on its abundance in the sample, this clonotype is large (0.1 to 1%). Its binding antigen is unknown. The input lacks base qualities; no much larger clone sits a single base away. This sequence originates from a human donor with melanoma. The sequences come from CD8+ T cells from PBMCs, collected at baseline or after one month of anti-PD-1 therapy (not recorded which). The V and J genes are TRBV19 and TRBJ1-1, with 10 central nucleotides matching TRBD1. The CDR3 region: CASSIVFGTGAGMNTEAFF. In nucleotide form, the sequence is TGTGCCAGTAGTATAGTTTTCGGGACAGGGGCGGGAATGAACACTGAAGCTTTCTTT.